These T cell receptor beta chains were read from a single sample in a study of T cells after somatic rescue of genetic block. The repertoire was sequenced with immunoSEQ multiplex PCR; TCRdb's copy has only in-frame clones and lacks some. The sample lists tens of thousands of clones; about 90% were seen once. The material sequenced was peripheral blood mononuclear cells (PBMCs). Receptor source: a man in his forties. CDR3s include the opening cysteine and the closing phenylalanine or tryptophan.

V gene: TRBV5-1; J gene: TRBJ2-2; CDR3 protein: CASQSSPGTGELFF
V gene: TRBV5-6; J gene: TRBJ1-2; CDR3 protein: CASSFGTEDWYGYTF
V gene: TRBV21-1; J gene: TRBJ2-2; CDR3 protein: CASSKGRDTNGELFF
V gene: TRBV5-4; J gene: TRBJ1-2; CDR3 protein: CASSPGTGGLLNYGYTF
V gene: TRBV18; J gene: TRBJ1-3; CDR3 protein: CASSPPATLDSGNTIYF
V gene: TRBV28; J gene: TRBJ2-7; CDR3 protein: CASSLSGVGLSEQYF
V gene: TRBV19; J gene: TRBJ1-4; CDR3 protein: CASSIGRQLNEKLFF
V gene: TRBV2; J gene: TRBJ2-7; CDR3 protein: CASSAWDRVSEQYF
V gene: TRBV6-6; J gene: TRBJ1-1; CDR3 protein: CASSYRARADTEAFF
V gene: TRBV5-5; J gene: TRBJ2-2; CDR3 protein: CASSDAQGTGLSGELFF
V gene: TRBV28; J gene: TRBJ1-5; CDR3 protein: CASSFSGAGNQPQHF
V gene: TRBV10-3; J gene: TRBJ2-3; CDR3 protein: CAIRVGADTDTQYF
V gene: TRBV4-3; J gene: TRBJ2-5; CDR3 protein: CASSRILWETQYF
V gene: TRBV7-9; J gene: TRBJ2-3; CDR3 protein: CASSLAGFSTDTQYF
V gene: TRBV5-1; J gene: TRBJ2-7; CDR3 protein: CASSPILGQAYEQYF
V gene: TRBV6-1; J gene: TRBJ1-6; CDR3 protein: CASSEGGGPTGDNSPLHF
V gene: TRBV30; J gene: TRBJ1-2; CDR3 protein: CAWTRANYGYTF
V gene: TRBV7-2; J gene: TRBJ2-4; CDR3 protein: CASSLLAGGPLAKNIQYF
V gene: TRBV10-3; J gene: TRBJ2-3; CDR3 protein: CAISESRVATDTQYF
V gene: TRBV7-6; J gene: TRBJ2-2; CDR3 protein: CASSPRDLNTGELFF
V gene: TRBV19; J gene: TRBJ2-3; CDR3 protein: CASNSGSLDTQYF
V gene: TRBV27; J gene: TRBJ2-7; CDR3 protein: CASSLGKGRDEQYF
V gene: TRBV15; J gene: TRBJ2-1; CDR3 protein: CATSNPRVAGGREQFF